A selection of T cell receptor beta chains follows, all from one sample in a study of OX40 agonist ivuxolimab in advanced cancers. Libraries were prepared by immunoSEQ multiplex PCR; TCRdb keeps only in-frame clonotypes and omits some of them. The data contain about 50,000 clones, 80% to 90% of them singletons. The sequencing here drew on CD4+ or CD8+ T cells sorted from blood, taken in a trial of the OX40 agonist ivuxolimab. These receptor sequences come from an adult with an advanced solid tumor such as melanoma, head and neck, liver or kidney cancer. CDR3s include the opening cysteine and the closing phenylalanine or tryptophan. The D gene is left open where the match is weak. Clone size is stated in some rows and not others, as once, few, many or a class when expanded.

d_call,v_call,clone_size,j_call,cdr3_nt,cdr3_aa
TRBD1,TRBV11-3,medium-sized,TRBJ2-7,TGTGCCAGCAGCTTGGGGGCAGGGGGCGAGCAGTACTTC,CASSLGAGGEQYF
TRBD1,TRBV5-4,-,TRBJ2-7,TGCGCCAGCAGCCAAGATTTTTTGGCAGGGGGCAGGCAGTACTTC,CASSQDFLAGGRQYF
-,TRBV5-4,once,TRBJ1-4,TGTGCCAGCAGCTTGGATCCCAGTGATGAAAAACTGTTTTTT,CASSLDPSDEKLFF
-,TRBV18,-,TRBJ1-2,TGTGCCAGCTCACCAACCGCAGGCACGTATGGCTACACCTTC,CASSPTAGTYGYTF
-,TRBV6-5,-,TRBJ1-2,TGTGCCAGCAGTGACCAGCTATTTAGCTACACCTTC,CASSDQLFSYTF
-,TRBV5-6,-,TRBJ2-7,TGTGCCAGCAGCTTGGAAGCGGTGGGACATACCTACGAGCAGTACTTC,CASSLEAVGHTYEQYF
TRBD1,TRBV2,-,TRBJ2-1,TGTGCCAGCAGCGAACAGGGGATCCAGTCCTACAATGAGCAGTTCTTC,CASSEQGIQSYNEQFF
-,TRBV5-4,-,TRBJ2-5,TGTGCCAGCAGCGCGGGACAGATCGGGACCCAGTACTTC,CASSAGQIGTQYF
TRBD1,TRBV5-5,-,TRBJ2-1,TGTGCCAGCAGCTTGCGTGGGACAGGACCCAATGAGCAGTTCTTC,CASSLRGTGPNEQFF
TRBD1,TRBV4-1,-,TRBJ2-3,TGCGCCAGCAGCCCCTGGACAGGGAGTGTCCCAGATACGCAGTATTTT,CASSPWTGSVPDTQYF
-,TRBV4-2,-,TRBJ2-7,TGTGCCAGCAGCCAAGTTGTGGGAAGGGTGGGCGAGCAGTACTTC,CASSQVVGRVGEQYF
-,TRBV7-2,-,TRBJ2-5,TGTGCCAGCAGCTTTGCGAGGGTGGGGGAGACCCAGTACTTC,CASSFARVGETQYF
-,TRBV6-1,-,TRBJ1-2,TGTGCCAGCAGTGAATGGGCAGGGGCGAGCTATGGCTACACCTTC,CASSEWAGASYGYTF
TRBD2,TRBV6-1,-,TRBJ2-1,TGTGCCAGCAGTGCTCCCCGGGCGGGAGGTGAAAATGAGCAGTTCTTC,CASSAPRAGGENEQFF
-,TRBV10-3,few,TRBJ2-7,TGTGCCATCAGTGAAGAGGGCGAGCAGTACTTC,CAISEEGEQYF
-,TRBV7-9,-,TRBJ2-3,TGTGCCAGCAGAAGACAGGAGTATACGCAGTATTTT,CASRRQEYTQYF
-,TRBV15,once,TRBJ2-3,TGTGCCACCAGCAGAGATCGGGGGGCCACCACAGATACGCAGTATTTT,CATSRDRGATTDTQYF
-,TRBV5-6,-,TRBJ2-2,TGTGCCAGCAGCTTACTTAACACCGGGGAGCTGTTTTTT,CASSLLNTGELFF
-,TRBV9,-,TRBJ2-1,TGTGCCAGCAGCGTAGCTAGTGGGGTAGGGGGAGCCGGTCTCAATGAGCAGTTCTTC,CASSVASGVGGAGLNEQFF
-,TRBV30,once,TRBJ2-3,TGTGCCTGGTCCCAGGGGAGCACAGATACGCAGTATTTT,CAWSQGSTDTQYF
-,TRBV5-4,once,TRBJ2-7,TGTGCCAGCAGCTTGCTGGGCCAGGGAAAATACGAGCAGTACTTC,CASSLLGQGKYEQYF
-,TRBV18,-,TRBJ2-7,TGTGCCAGCTCAGGCAGGGACGGCGTCTTCTACGAGCAGTACTTC,CASSGRDGVFYEQYF
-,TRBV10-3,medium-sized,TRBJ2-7,TGTGCCATCAGTGAGTCGACGGGCTCCTACGAGCAGTACTTC,CAISESTGSYEQYF
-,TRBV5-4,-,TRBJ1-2,TGTGCCAGCAGCTTGGCATCGACTCGGATTAGGGCCCCTGGCTACACCTTC,CASSLASTRIRAPGYTF
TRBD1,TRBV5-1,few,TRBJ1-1,TGCGCCAGCAGCAACACAGGGGGAGTCCCTGAAGCTTTCTTT,CASSNTGGVPEAFF
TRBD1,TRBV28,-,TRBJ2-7,TGTGCCAGCAGTTTGACAGGGGCCGAGCAGTACTTC,CASSLTGAEQYF
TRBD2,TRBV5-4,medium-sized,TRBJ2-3,TGTGCCAGCAGCTTTCTAGCGGGAGATATGGGCACAGATACGCAGTATTTT,CASSFLAGDMGTDTQYF
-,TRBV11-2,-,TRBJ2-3,TGTGCCAGCAGCTTAGATCGCCTCCGTGGTACGCAGTATTTT,CASSLDRLRGTQYF
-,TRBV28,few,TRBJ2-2,TGTGCCAGCAGTTTATGGCAGGGCCTGAACACCGGGGAGCTGTTTTTT,CASSLWQGLNTGELFF
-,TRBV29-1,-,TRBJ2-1,TGCAGCGTTGAAAGAGTTGGAACAGGGAGGGATGAGCAGTTCTTC,CSVERVGTGRDEQFF
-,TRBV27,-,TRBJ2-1,TGTGCCAGCAGCCGGGGGGCACAGGGGGCCTACAATGAGCAGTTCTTC,CASSRGAQGAYNEQFF
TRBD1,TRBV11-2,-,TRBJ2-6,TGCGCCAGCAGCCCCTGGGACAGCCTCTCTGGGGCCAACGTCCTGACTTTC,CASSPWDSLSGANVLTF
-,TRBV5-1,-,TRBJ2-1,TGCGCCAGCAGCTTGAAGAATGAGCAGTTCTTC,CASSLKNEQFF
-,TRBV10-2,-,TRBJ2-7,TGCGCCAGCAGTTATTCGGCGTTCTCCTACGAGCAGTACTTC,CASSYSAFSYEQYF
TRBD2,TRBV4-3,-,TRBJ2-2,TGCGCCAGCAGCCAAGATCCCCTAGGGACTAGCACCGGGGAGCTGTTTTTT,CASSQDPLGTSTGELFF
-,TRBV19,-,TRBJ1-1,TGTGCCAGCGAAGGACAGCTGAACACTGAAGCTTTCTTT,CASEGQLNTEAFF
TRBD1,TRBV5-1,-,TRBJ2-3,TGCGCCAGCAGCCCCGGGACAGCTTCAGATACGCAGTATTTT,CASSPGTASDTQYF
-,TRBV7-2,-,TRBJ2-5,TGTGCCAGCAGCCAATACGAGACCCAGTACTTC,CASSQYETQYF
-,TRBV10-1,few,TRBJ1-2,TGCGCCAGCAGTGAGTCGGGGTACTATGGCTACACCTTC,CASSESGYYGYTF
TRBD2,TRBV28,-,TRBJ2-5,TGTGCCAGCACTCATCTGGGGCGGGAGGGCCACGAGACCCAGTACTTC,CASTHLGREGHETQYF
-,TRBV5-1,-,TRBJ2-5,TGCGCCAGCAGCTTGGGTGTCGGGATCCAAGAGACCCAGTACTTC,CASSLGVGIQETQYF
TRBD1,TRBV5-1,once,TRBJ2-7,TGCGCCAGCAGCTTCGGAGGGACAGGGGAGGAACTCGGGTACTTC,CASSFGGTGEELGYF
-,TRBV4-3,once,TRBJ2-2,TGCGCCAGCAGCCAACCCCCCCGGAGTAGCGGAACCGGGGAGCTGTTTTTT,CASSQPPRSSGTGELFF
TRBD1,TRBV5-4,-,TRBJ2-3,TGTGCCAGCAGTTCCGGGACAGGGGGAACAGATACGCAGTATTTT,CASSSGTGGTDTQYF
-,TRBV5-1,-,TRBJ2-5,TGCGCCAGTCAGAGGACGGTTCAAGAGACCCAGTACTTC,CASQRTVQETQYF
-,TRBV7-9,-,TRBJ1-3,TGTGCCAGCAGCGTACAGGTCCTCTCTGGAAACACCATATATTTT,CASSVQVLSGNTIYF
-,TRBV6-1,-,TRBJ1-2,TGTGCCAGCAGTGAAGTGATTGGGGGGGGTCGCAGTGTTGGCTACACCTTC,CASSEVIGGGRSVGYTF
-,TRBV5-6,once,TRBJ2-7,TGTGCCAGCATGGAGGGAGCTGGCTACGAGCAGTACTTC,CASMEGAGYEQYF
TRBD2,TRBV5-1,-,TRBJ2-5,TGCGCCAGCAGCTTCGGGACTAGCGGGAGTAGGGCAGAGACCCAGTACTTC,CASSFGTSGSRAETQYF
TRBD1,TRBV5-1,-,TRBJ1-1,TGCGCCAGCAGCAACTATGGGACAGGGGGCACTGAAGCTTTCTTT,CASSNYGTGGTEAFF
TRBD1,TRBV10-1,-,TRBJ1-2,TGCGCCAGCAGCCGCGAACAGACAGGGCACTATGGCTACACCTTC,CASSREQTGHYGYTF
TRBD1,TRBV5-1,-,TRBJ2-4,TGCGCCAGCAGCCTAGGGACAGAAAACATTCAGTACTTC,CASSLGTENIQYF
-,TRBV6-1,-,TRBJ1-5,TGTGCCAGCCGGTTAGTTTCGGGCAATCAGCCCCAGCATTTT,CASRLVSGNQPQHF
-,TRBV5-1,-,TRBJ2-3,TGCGCCAGCAGCTCGGGGAGCACAGATACGCAGTATTTT,CASSSGSTDTQYF